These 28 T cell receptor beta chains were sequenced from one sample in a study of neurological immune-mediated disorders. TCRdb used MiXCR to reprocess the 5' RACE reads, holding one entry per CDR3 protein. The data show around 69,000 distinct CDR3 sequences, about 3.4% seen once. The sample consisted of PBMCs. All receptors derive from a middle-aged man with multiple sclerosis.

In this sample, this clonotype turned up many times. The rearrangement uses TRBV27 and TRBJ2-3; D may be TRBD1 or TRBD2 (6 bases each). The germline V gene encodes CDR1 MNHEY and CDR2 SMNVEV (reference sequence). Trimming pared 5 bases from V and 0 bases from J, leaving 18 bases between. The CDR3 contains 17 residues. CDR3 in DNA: TGTGCCAGCAGTACAGGGAGTAGGGGGGTTAGCACAGATACGCAGTATTTT. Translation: CASSTGSRGVSTDTQYF.

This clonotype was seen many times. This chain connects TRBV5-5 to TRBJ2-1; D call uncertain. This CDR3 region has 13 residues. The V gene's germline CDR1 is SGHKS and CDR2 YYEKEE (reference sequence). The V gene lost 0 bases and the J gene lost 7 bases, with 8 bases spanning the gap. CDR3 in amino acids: CASSLGRLNEQFF. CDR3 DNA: TGTGCCAGCAGCTTGGGAAGACTTAATGAGCAGTTCTTC.

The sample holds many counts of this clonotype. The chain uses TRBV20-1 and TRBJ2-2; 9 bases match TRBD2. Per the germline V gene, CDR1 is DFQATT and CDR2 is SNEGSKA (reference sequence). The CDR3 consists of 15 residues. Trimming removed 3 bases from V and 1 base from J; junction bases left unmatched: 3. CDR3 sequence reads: CSASSAGGNTGELFF. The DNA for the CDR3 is TGCAGTGCTAGTTCAGCGGGGGGGAACACCGGGGAGCTGTTTTTT.

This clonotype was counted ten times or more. The CDR3 reads CSARSRQGITGELFF. The DNA of the CDR3 is TGCAGTGCTAGAAGTCGGCAGGGTATCACCGGGGAGCTGTTTTTT. The chain uses TRBV20-1 and TRBJ2-2; maybe TRBD1 (5 bases). The CDR3 is made up of 15 amino acids. The germline V gene encodes CDR1 DFQATT and CDR2 SNEGSKA (reference sequence). The V and J ends lost 2 bases and 4 bases respectively, with 14 bases between them.

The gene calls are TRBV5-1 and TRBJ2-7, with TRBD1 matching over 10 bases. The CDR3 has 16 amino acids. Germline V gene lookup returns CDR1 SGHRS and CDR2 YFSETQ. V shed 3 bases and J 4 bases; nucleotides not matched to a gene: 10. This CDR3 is CASSWTGGDLKYEQYF. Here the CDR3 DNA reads TGCGCCAGCAGCTGGACAGGGGGTGATTTAAAATACGAGCAGTACTTC. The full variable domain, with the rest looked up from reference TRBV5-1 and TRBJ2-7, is KAGVTQTPRYLIKTRGQQVTLSCSPISGHRSVSWYQQTPGQGLQFLFEYFSETQRNKGNFPGRFSGRQFSNSRSEMNVSTLELGDSALYLCASSWTGGDLKYEQYFGPGTRLTVT.

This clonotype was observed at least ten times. The DNA of the CDR3 is TGTGCCACCAGTGATTTCGACCCCGGGGAGCTGTTTTTT. It encodes CATSDFDPGELFF. V gene TRBV24-1 combines with J gene TRBJ2-2, with D unclear. V lost 1 base to trimming and J lost 6 bases, with 5 bases between them. Germline V gene sequence: CDR1 KGHDR, CDR2 SFDVKD. This CDR3 is built from 13 residues.

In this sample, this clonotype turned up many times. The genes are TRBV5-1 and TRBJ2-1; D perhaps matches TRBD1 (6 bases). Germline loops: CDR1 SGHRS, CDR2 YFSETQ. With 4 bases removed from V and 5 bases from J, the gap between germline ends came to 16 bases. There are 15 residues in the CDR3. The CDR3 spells CASSTQGHADNEQFF. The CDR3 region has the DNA TGCGCCAGCAGCACACAGGGCCACGCCGACAATGAGCAGTTCTTC.

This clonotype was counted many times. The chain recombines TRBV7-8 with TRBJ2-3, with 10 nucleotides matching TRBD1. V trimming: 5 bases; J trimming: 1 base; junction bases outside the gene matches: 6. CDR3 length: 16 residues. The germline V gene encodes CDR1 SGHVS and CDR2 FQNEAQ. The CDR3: CASSPVGTGGTDTQYF. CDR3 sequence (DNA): TGTGCCAGCAGCCCGGTCGGGACAGGGGGCACAGATACGCAGTATTTT.

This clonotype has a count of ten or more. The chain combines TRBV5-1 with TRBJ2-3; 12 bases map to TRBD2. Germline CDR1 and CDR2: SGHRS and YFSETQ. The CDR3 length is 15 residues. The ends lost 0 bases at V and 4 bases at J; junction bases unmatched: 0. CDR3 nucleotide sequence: TGCGCCAGCAGCTTGGCTAGCGGGGGGGCAGATACGCAGTATTTT. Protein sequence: CASSLASGGADTQYF.

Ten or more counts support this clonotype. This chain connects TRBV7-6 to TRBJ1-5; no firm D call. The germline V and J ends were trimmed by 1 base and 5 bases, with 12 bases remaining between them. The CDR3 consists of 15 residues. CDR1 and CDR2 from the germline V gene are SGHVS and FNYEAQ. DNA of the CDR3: TGTGCCAGCAGCTTAGGGCCCGCGGCGTATCAGCCCCAGCATTTT. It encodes CASSLGPAAYQPQHF.

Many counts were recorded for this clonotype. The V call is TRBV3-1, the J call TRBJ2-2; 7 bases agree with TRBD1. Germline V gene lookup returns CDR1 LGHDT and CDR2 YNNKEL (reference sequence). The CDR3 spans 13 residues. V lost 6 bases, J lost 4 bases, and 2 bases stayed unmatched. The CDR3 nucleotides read TGTGCCAGCAGGGGGACAGTCACCGGGGAGCTGTTTTTT. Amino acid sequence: CASRGTVTGELFF. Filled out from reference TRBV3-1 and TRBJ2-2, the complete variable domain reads DTAVSQTPKYLVTQMGNDKSIKCEQNLGHDTMYWYKQDSKKFLKIMFSYNNKELIINETVPNRFSPKSPDKAHLNLHINSLELGDSAVYFCASRGTVTGELFFGEGSRLTVL.

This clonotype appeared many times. This CDR3 is CASSLPGHPEAFF. The CDR3 region has the DNA TGCGCCAGCAGCTTACCGGGACATCCTGAAGCTTTCTTT. This chain links TRBV5-1 with TRBJ1-1; possibly TRBD1 for D (6 bases). Germline assignment: CDR1 SGHRS and CDR2 YFSETQ. This CDR3 has 13 residues. Trimming cost V 2 bases and J 6 bases, with 11 bases left between them.

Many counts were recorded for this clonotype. The CDR3, as DNA: TGTGCCAGCGGGGGGGCTAAGACCCAGTACTTC. Encoded protein: CASGGAKTQYF. V and J are TRBV12-3 or TRBV12-4 and TRBJ2-5; D may be TRBD2 (7 bases). CDR3 length equals 11 residues. Between the trimmed V and J ends, which lost 8 bases and 6 bases, there was a span of 10 bases.

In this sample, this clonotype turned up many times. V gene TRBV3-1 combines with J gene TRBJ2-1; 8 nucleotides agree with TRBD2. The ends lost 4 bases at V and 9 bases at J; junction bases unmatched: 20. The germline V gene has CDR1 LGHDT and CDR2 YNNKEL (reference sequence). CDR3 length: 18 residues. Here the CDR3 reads CASSLILSPGGRGSEQFF. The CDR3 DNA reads TGTGCCAGCAGCCTAATACTTTCTCCGGGGGGGCGCGGGAGTGAGCAGTTCTTC.

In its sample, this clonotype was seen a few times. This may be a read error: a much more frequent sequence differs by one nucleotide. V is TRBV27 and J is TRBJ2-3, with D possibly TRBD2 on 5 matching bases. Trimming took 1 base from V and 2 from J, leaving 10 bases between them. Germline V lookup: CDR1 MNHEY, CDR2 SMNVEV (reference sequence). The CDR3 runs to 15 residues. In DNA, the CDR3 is TGTGCCAGCAGTTTATTCGGGAAGATCACAGATACGCAGTATTTT. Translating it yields CASSLFGKITDTQYF.

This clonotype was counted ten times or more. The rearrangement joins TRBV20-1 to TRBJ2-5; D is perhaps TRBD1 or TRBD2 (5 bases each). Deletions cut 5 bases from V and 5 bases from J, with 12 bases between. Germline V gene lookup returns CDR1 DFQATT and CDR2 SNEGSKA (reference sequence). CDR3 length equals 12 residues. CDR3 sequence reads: CSAPTWGETQYF. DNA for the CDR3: TGCAGTGCTCCGACCTGGGGGGAGACCCAGTACTTC.

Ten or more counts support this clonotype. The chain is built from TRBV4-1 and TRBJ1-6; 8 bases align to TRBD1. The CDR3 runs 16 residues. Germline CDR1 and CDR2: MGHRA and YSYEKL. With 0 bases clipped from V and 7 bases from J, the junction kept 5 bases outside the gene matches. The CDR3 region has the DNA TGCGCCAGCAGCCAAGATTGGTGGACAGGGAATTCACCCCTCCACTTT. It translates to CASSQDWWTGNSPLHF.

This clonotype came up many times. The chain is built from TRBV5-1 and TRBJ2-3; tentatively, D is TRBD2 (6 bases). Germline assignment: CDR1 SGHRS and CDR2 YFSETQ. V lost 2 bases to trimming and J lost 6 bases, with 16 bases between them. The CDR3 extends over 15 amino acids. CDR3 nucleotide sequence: TGCGCCAGCAGCTTCGGGGGACTTCGGACGGATACGCAGTATTTT. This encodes CASSFGGLRTDTQYF.

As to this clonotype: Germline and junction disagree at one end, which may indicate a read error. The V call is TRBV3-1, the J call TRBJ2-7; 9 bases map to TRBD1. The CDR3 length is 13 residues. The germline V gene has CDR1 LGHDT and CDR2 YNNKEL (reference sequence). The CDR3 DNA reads TGTGTCAGCAGCAATACAGGGGGCGGCGTGCAGTACTTC. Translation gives CVSSNTGGGVQYF.

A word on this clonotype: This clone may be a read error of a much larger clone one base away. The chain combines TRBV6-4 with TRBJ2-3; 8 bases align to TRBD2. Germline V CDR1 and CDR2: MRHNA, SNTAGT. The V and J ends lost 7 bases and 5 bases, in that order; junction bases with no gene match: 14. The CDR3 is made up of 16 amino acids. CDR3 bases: TGTGCCAGCAACCCACTAGCGGACACCTTTGAAGATACGCAGTATTTT. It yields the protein CASNPLADTFEDTQYF.

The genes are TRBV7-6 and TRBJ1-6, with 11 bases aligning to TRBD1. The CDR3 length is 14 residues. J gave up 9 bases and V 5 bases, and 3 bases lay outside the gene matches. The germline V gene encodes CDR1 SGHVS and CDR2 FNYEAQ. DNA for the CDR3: TGTGCCAGCAGCCCGGGACAGGGGGTTTCACCCCTCCACTTT. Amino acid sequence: CASSPGQGVSPLHF.

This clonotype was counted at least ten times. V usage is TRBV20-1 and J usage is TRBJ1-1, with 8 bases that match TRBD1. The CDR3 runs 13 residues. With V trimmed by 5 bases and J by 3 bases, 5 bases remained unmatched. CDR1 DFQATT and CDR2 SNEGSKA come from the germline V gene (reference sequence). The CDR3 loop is CSASRTGYTEAFF. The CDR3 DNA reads TGCAGTGCTTCGAGGACAGGGTACACTGAAGCTTTCTTT.

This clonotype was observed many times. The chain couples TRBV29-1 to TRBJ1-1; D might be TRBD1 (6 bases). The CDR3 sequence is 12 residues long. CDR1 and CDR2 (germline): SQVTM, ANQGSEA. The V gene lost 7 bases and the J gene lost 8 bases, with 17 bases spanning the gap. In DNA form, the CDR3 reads TGCAGCGCGGAGGGGGGACCTCCGGAAGCTTTCTTT. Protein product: CSAEGGPPEAFF. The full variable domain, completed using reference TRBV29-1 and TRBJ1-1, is SAVISQKPSRDICQRGTSLTIQCQVDSQVTMMFWYRQQPGQSLTLIATANQGSEATYESGFVIDKFPISRPNLTFSTLTVSNMSPEDSSIYLCSAEGGPPEAFFGQGTRLTVV.

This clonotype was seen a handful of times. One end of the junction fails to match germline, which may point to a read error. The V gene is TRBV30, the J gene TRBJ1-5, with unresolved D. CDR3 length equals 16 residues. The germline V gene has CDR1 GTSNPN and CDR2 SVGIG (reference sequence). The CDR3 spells CAWSVGFLGRNKTQNF. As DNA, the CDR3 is TGTGCCTGGAGTGTGGGCTTCTTAGGTCGCAATAAGACCCAGAATTTT.

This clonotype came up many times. CDR3 bases: TGTGCCAGCAGCCATTGGAAGGCAGCGGGGGCCCACAATGAGCAGTTCTTC. Translated: CASSHWKAAGAHNEQFF. The genes are TRBV3-1 and TRBJ2-1, with 8 bases lining up with TRBD2. The V segment lost 3 bases and the J segment 5 bases; nucleotides outside the gene matches: 12. The CDR3 is 17 residues long. The germline gives CDR1 LGHDT, CDR2 YNNKEL (reference sequence).

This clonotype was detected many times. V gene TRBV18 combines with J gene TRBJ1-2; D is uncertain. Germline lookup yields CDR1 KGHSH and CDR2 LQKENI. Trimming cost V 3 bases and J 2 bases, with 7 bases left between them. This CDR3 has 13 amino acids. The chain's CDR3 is CASSPPENYGYTF. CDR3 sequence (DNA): TGTGCCAGCTCACCCCCCGAGAACTATGGCTACACCTTC.

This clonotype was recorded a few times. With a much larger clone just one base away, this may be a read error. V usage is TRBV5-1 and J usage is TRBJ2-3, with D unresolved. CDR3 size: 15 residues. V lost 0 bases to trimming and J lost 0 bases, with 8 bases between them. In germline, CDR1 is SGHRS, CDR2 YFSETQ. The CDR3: CASSLGGKSTDTQYF. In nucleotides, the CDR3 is TGCGCCAGCAGCTTGGGTGGAAAGAGCACAGATACGCAGTATTTT.

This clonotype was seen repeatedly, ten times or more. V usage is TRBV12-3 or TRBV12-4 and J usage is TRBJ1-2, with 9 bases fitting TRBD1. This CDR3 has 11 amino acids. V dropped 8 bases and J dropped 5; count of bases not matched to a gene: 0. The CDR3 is CASGQGYGYTF. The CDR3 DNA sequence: TGTGCCAGCGGACAGGGGTATGGCTACACCTTC.